The following is a T cell receptor beta chain sequence with its context. Its antigen is not known. This specimen belongs to a study of blood T cells in healthy people across ages. On the study more broadly: Using template switching, researchers captured about one barcoded beta molecule for each two T cells.

Every sample gave at least 6 micrograms of total RNA when it was extracted. The use of a sample-barcoded 5' primer and a J-beta primer mix characterized a second PCR of about 7 to 12 cycles. Each CDR3 protein is one row after TCRdb ran MiXCR on the 5' RACE reads. The table includes 1,500,000 or so distinct CDR3 sequences, approximately 59% detected once. Study findings and constraints: CMV status of donors was not determined, possibly confounding expanded clonotype changes. Donors of long life had a larger count of naive CD4+ cells and greater diversity than aged donors.

The V end was cut by 1 base, the J end by 6 bases, with 19 bases between. CDR1 is MGHRA, CDR2 YSYEKL, per germline. The CDR3 has 16 residues. J is TRBJ2-7 and V is TRBV4-1, with D tentatively TRBD2 (5 bases). This TCR came from a young man in good health. The sequenced sample was blood. In DNA form, the CDR3 reads TGCGCCAGCAGCCAAGTTTCGGACTTTGGGTCCCTCGAGCAGTACTTC. It yields the protein CASSQVSDFGSLEQYF.